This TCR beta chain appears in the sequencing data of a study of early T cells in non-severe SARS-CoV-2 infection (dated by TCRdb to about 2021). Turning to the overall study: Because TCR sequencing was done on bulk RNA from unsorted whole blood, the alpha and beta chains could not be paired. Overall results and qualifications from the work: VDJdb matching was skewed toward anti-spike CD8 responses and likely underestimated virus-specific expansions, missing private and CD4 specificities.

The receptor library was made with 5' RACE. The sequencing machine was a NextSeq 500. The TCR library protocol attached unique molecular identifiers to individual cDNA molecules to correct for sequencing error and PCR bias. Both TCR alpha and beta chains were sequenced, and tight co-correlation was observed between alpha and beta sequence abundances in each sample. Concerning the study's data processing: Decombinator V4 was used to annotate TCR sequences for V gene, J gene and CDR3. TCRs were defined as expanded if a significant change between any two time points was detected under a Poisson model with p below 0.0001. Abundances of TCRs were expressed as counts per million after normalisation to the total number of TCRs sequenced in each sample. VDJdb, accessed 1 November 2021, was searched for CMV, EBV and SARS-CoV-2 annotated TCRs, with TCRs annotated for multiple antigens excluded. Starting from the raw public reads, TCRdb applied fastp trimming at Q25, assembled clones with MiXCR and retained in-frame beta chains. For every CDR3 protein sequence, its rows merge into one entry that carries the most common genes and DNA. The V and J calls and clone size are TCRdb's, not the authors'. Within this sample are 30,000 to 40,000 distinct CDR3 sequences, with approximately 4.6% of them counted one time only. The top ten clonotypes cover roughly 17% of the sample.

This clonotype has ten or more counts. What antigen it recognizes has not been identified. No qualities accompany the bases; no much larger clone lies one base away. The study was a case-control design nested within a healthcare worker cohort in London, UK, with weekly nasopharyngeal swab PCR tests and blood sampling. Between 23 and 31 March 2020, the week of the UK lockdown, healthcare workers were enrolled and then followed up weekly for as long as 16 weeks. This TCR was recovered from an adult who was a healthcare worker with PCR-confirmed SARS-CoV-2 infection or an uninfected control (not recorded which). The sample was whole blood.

The DNA sequence is given as TGTGCCAGCAGCTCACCTCCGACAGGGGCGGACACTGAAGCTTTCTTT. Its protein reads: CASSSPPTGADTEAFF. The chain uses TRBV7-6 and TRBJ1-1; 8 of the junction bases match TRBD1. V and J are trimmed by 4 bases and 3 bases, and the gene matches miss 10 bases of the junction. The germline V gene yields SGHVS for CDR1 and FNYEAQ for CDR2. From cysteine to phenylalanine, the CDR3 is 16 amino acids long. The entry retains the CDR3 DNA only, 48 bases that are in frame from base 1.